These 27 T cell receptor beta chains were sequenced from one sample in a study of OX40 agonist ivuxolimab in advanced cancers. The repertoire was sequenced with immunoSEQ multiplex PCR; TCRdb's copy has only in-frame clones and lacks some. Of about 6,300 clones in the sample, about 70% were seen once. The material was CD4+ or CD8+ T cells sorted from blood, obtained in a trial of the OX40 agonist ivuxolimab. The origin of the receptors is an adult with an advanced solid tumor such as melanoma, head and neck, liver or kidney cancer.

This clone was observed a few times. V is TRBV7-2 and J is TRBJ2-1; D gene ambiguous. This CDR3 spans 13 amino acids. Trimming shortened V by 5 bases and J by 2 bases, and 7 bases separated the two germline ends. Per germline, CDR1 SGHTA and CDR2 FQGNSA. CDR3 amino acids: CASSTSPYNEQFF. The CDR3 region has the DNA TGTGCCAGCAGCACCTCACCCTACAATGAGCAGTTCTTC.

This clone has a single count. V and J are TRBV5-1 and TRBJ2-1; D assignment may be TRBD1 or TRBD2 (5 bases each). Germline V gene lookup returns CDR1 SGHRS and CDR2 YFSETQ. Trimming took off 4 bases at V and 7 bases at J, with 15 bases between the two ends. This CDR3 has 14 amino acids. The CDR3 is CASSPYGTVNEQFF. CDR3 nucleotide sequence: TGCGCCAGCAGCCCATACGGGACCGTGAATGAGCAGTTCTTC.

The chain has TRBV30 and TRBJ2-7, with D unclear. CDR3 size: 11 residues. V lost 3 bases to trimming and J lost 2 bases, with 5 bases between them. Germline loops: CDR1 GTSNPN, CDR2 SVGIG (reference sequence). The CDR3 DNA sequence: TGTGCCTGGAGCCAAGCCTACGAGCAGTACTTC. Protein sequence: CAWSQAYEQYF.

This clone was observed a single time. The CDR3 nucleotides are TGTGCCAGCCTGGATGGGGGGAATGAGCAGTTCTTC. Encoded protein: CASLDGGNEQFF. V usage is TRBV27 and J usage is TRBJ2-1; a possible D gene is TRBD2 (6 bases). CDR3 length: 12 amino acids. In germline, CDR1 is MNHEY, CDR2 SMNVEV (reference sequence). With 8 bases removed from V and 7 bases from J, the gap between germline ends came to 12 bases.

The V call is TRBV18, the J call TRBJ2-3; 9 bases fit TRBD2. The CDR3 has 15 residues. In germline, CDR1 is KGHSH, CDR2 LQKENI. The V segment lost 4 bases and the J segment 1 base; nucleotides outside the gene matches: 3. This CDR3 is CASSQTSGRTDTQYF. DNA for the CDR3: TGTGCCAGCTCACAGACTAGCGGACGCACAGATACGCAGTATTTT.

The chain has TRBV7-3 and TRBJ1-1; D is uncertain. V shed 4 bases and J shed 9 bases, with 15 bases lying between them. Germline assignment: CDR1 SGHTA and CDR2 FQGTGA. CDR3 length equals 13 residues. CDR3 sequence reads: CASSSGLVDQAFF. The CDR3 DNA follows: TGTGCCAGCAGCTCGGGTCTAGTCGATCAAGCTTTCTTT.

This clone was counted a single time. The V call is TRBV4-3, the J call TRBJ2-1; D is ambiguous. Germline assignment: CDR1 LGHNA and CDR2 YSLEER. The CDR3 extends over 15 amino acids. V was trimmed by 0 bases and J by 10 bases, leaving 16 bases between them. The CDR3 sequence: CASSQDLGSRREQFF. The DNA for the CDR3 is TGCGCCAGCAGCCAAGATTTAGGTAGCCGTCGAGAGCAGTTCTTC.

The V and J genes are TRBV4-3 and TRBJ2-1; 11 nucleotides match TRBD2. The CDR3 extends over 15 amino acids. The V and J ends lost 3 bases and 8 bases, in that order; junction bases with no gene match: 6. Germline V CDR1 and CDR2: LGHNA, YSLEER. CDR3 in DNA: TGCGCCAGCAGCCATAGCGGGGGGGATGTAGATGAGCAGTTCTTC. The encoded protein is CASSHSGGDVDEQFF.

V and J are TRBV15 and TRBJ1-5; unclear D gene. V was clipped by 3 bases and J by 7 bases, with 7 bases between them. Per the germline V gene, CDR1 is LNHNV and CDR2 is YYDKDF (reference sequence). The CDR3 is made up of 12 amino acids. The CDR3 DNA sequence: TGTGCCACCAGCAGGGTACTACAGCCCCAGCATTTT. Translation: CATSRVLQPQHF.

The V and J genes are TRBV19 and TRBJ2-4; D could derive from TRBD1 or TRBD2 (7 bases each). The ends were cut back, 6 bases at V and 6 bases at J, with 15 bases in the middle. The germline CDR1 and CDR2 sequences are LNHDA and SQIVND (reference sequence). The CDR3 sequence is 14 residues long. CDR3 coding DNA: TGTGCCAGTAGGCCAGGGGGGGGCCTAAACATTCAGTACTTC. Translated: CASRPGGGLNIQYF.

The chain employs TRBV9 and TRBJ2-7; possibly TRBD2 for D (6 bases). The CDR3 is 14 residues long. The germline V gene has CDR1 SGDLS and CDR2 YYNGEE. Between the trimmed V and J ends, which lost 0 bases and 2 bases, there was a span of 9 bases. The CDR3 DNA reads TGTGCCAGCAGCGTAGGGGCGGGAACCTACGAGCAGTACTTC. Its protein is CASSVGAGTYEQYF. Using reference TRBV9 and TRBJ2-7 for the parts outside the CDR3, the full variable domain is DSGVTQTPKHLITATGQRVTLRCSPRSGDLSVYWYQQSLDQGLQFLIQYYNGEERAKGNILERFSAQQFPDLHSELNLSSLELGDSALYFCASSVGAGTYEQYFGPGTRLTVT.

This clone has only one observation. This sequence joins TRBV9 and TRBJ2-1, with D possibly TRBD1 on 6 matching bases. The CDR3 runs 13 residues. The V end was cut by 2 bases, the J end by 6 bases, with 9 bases between. Germline CDR1 reads SGDLS; CDR2 reads YYNGEE. The CDR3 nucleotides are TGTGCCAGCAGCGTTAGAGGGGGCAATGAGCAGTTCTTC. Translating it yields CASSVRGGNEQFF. Together with reference TRBV9 and TRBJ2-1, the CDR3 gives the full variable domain: DSGVTQTPKHLITATGQRVTLRCSPRSGDLSVYWYQQSLDQGLQFLIQYYNGEERAKGNILERFSAQQFPDLHSELNLSSLELGDSALYFCASSVRGGNEQFFGPGTRLTVL.

The genes are TRBV11-2 and TRBJ2-7; D unclear. CDR3 length: 13 residues. CDR1 and CDR2 from the germline V gene are SGHAT and FQNNGV. Trimming took off 1 base at V and 6 bases at J, with 10 bases between the two ends. CDR3 amino acids: CASSLGFSGEQYF. The CDR3 DNA sequence: TGTGCCAGCAGCTTAGGATTCTCGGGCGAGCAGTACTTC.

The rearrangement uses TRBV4-3 and TRBJ1-1, with D unresolved. The germline V and J ends were trimmed by 1 base and 5 bases, with 8 bases remaining between them. The CDR3 is 13 residues long. CDR1 and CDR2 from the germline V gene are LGHNA and YSLEER. CDR3 DNA sequence: TGCGCCAGCAGCCAAGGGACCGGGACTGAAGCTTTCTTT. This codes for CASSQGTGTEAFF.

This clone was counted between two and nine times. This chain uses TRBV11-3 with TRBJ2-1; D perhaps matches TRBD2 (5 bases). The germline gives CDR1 SGHNT, CDR2 YENEEA. Trimming took 4 bases from V and 9 from J, leaving 13 bases between them. This CDR3 region has 13 residues. The CDR3 sequence: CASSSHPGSEQFF. The CDR3 nucleotides are TGTGCCAGCAGCTCCCACCCGGGGAGTGAGCAGTTCTTC.

This sequence joins TRBV7-3 and TRBJ2-1; TRBD2 might be the D (5 bases). The V end lost 5 bases, the J end lost 4 bases, and 18 bases lay between the germline ends. The CDR3 spans 16 residues. Looked up from germline, CDR1 is SGHTA and CDR2 is FQGTGA. The CDR3 DNA sequence: TGTGCCAGCAGCACCCCGACTACCCACCCTTACAATGAGCAGTTCTTC. Its translation is CASSTPTTHPYNEQFF.

This clone is judged medium-sized (0.01 to 0.1%). In DNA form, the CDR3 reads TGTGCCAGCAGCCTTAGCGGGGAAGAGACCCAGTACTTC. It specifies CASSLSGEETQYF. V is TRBV7-6 and J is TRBJ2-5; 8 bases align to TRBD2. The CDR3 spans 13 residues. CDR1 and CDR2 (germline): SGHVS, FNYEAQ. Trimming removed 5 bases from V and 3 bases from J; junction bases left unmatched: 2.

In its sample, this clone was seen once. The rearrangement joins TRBV19 to TRBJ1-4; D is uncertain. The CDR3 length is 17 residues. Trimming took 3 bases from V and 5 from J, leaving 19 bases between them. Germline CDR1 is LNHDA and CDR2 is SQIVND (reference sequence). CDR3 coding DNA: TGTGCCAGTAGTATGGGAGTTTCCTATGAGCAGAATGAAAAACTGTTTTTT. The encoded protein is CASSMGVSYEQNEKLFF.

V usage is TRBV5-6 and J usage is TRBJ2-7; 7 bases line up with TRBD1. This CDR3 has 15 amino acids. Germline CDR1 and CDR2: SGHDT and YYEEEE. V lost 4 bases and J lost 2; bases outside the gene matches: 9. CDR3 sequence reads: CASSRSAGGTYEQYF. The CDR3 coding sequence is TGTGCCAGCAGCCGCTCGGCAGGGGGTACCTACGAGCAGTACTTC.

This rearrangement joins TRBV6-6 to TRBJ2-2, with D possibly TRBD2 on 5 matching bases. This CDR3 is built from 14 residues. Trimming removed 0 bases at V and 6 bases at J, with 8 bases between. Germline CDR1 MNHNY, CDR2 SVGAGI (reference sequence). CDR3 bases: TGTGCCAGCAGTTACTCCGAGGGCGCCGGGGAGCTGTTTTTT. Amino acid sequence: CASSYSEGAGELFF.

This clone was seen a few times. The genes are TRBV27 and TRBJ1-1; D is ambiguous. With 2 bases removed from V and 1 base from J, the gap between germline ends came to 8 bases. This CDR3 is 14 amino acids long. Germline V gene data show CDR1 as MNHEY and CDR2 as SMNVEV (reference sequence). CDR3 in amino acids: CASSLLGPNTEAFF. In DNA, the CDR3 is TGTGCCAGCAGTTTACTGGGCCCGAACACTGAAGCTTTCTTT.

The J gene is TRBJ1-2, the V gene TRBV7-9; maybe TRBD1 (5 bases). CDR1 and CDR2 from the germline V gene are SEHNR and FQNEAQ (reference sequence). CDR3 size: 15 residues. Trimming took 4 bases from V and 4 from J, leaving 16 bases between them. The CDR3 coding sequence is TGTGCCAGCAGCTCTGGAGGGTCGGGACTCTATGGCTACACCTTC. Amino acids: CASSSGGSGLYGYTF.

This sequence joins TRBV7-9 and TRBJ2-5, with 9 nucleotides matching TRBD1. V lost 1 base and J lost 12; bases outside the gene matches: 12. The CDR3 runs 15 residues. The germline V gene has CDR1 SEHNR and CDR2 FQNEAQ (reference sequence). This chain's CDR3 is CASSLGGTGSPFEYF. The CDR3 region has the DNA TGTGCCAGCAGCTTAGGCGGGACAGGGAGCCCCTTCGAGTACTTC.

The chain employs TRBV9 and TRBJ1-1, with a possible D match to TRBD1 (5 bases). V was clipped by 5 bases and J by 0 bases, with 14 bases between them. Germline values: CDR1 SGDLS, CDR2 YYNGEE. The CDR3 is 15 residues long. In DNA, the CDR3 is TGTGCCAGCAGTTTGATGGGGGGAATGAACACTGAAGCTTTCTTT. Amino acid sequence: CASSLMGGMNTEAFF.

Here the CDR3 DNA reads TGTGCCAGCAGTTTCGATGTCCTTGGGAATGAGCAGTTCTTC. Translating gives CASSFDVLGNEQFF. The gene calls are TRBV28 and TRBJ2-1; no clear D. This CDR3 is built from 14 residues. With 3 bases removed from V and 7 bases from J, the gap between germline ends came to 13 bases. Per the germline V gene, CDR1 is MDHEN and CDR2 is SYDVKM.

As concerns this clone: Additional DNA sequences in this sample encode the identical CDR3. The rearrangement uses TRBV4-3 and TRBJ2-1, with D hard to call. The CDR3 has 15 amino acids. Trimming pared 0 bases from V and 8 bases from J, leaving 14 bases between. Looked up from germline, CDR1 is LGHNA and CDR2 is YSLEER. The CDR3 nucleotides read TGCGCCAGCAGCCAAGACGATGGCGGACGGCATGAGCAGTTCTTC. Protein: CASSQDDGGRHEQFF.

The rearrangement uses TRBV7-9 and TRBJ1-1; tentative D call: TRBD1 (5 bases). Between the trimmed V and J ends, which lost 5 bases and 7 bases, there was a span of 11 bases. Germline CDR1 is SEHNR and CDR2 is FQNEAQ (reference sequence). This CDR3 region has 12 residues. CDR3 region: CASSPGLHEAFF. The CDR3 DNA follows: TGTGCCAGCAGCCCGGGACTCCATGAAGCTTTCTTT.